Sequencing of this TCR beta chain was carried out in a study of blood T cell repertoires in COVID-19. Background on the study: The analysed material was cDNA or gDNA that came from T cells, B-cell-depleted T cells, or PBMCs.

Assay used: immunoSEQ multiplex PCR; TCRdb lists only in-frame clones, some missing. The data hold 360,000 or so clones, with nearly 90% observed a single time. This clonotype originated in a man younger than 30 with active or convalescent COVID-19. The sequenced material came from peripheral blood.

The CDR3 here is CASSFTGGSTDTQYF. CDR3 nucleotide sequence: TGTGCCAGCAGCTTCACAGGGGGAAGCACAGATACGCAGTATTTT. The genes are TRBV7-6 and TRBJ2-3, with 8 bases matching TRBD1. CDR1 SGHVS and CDR2 FNYEAQ come from the germline V gene. The CDR3 consists of 15 residues. Losses at the gene ends were 3 bases for V and 0 bases for J; bases not matched to a gene: 2. Based on the CDR3 plus reference TRBV7-6 and TRBJ2-3, the full variable domain is GAGVSQSPRYKVTKRGQDVALRCDPISGHVSLYWYRQALGQGPEFLTYFNYEAQQDKSGLPNDRFSAERPEGSISTLTIQRTEQRDSAMYRCASSFTGGSTDTQYFGPGTRLTVL.